The present T cell receptor beta chain was sequenced within a study of graft-versus-host responses after intestinal transplantation. Looking at the study overall: Among the recipients, transplants were multivisceral, liver-intestinal, or isolated intestinal. Induction with anti-thymocyte globulin, then tacrolimus and steroids for around three years, was given to all recipients.

Germline V gene lookup returns CDR1 MNHEY and CDR2 SMNVEV (reference sequence). This CDR3 region has 15 residues. Whole-study findings and limits: Recipient-marrow GvH clones were detected, some having first appeared in ileum or blood. Among circulating GvH clones, peak levels were associated with early post-transplant declines in HvG clones.

As for this clone: Its target is not known.

Libraries were prepared by immunoSEQ multiplex PCR; TCRdb keeps only in-frame clonotypes and omits some of them. This sample has just under 90,000 clones, with around 83% found just once. This TCR was recovered from a human donor who received an intestinal transplant. The sequenced sample was unstimulated CD8+ T cells sorted from spleen or lymph node cells, obtained before intestinal transplant. The chain uses TRBV27 and TRBJ2-5; tentatively, D is TRBD2 (9 bases). The end of the DNA is better explained by TRBJ2-7, so the J call may be wrong. DNA for the CDR3: TGTGCCAGCAGACCAGGGGGCGGGGGGGCCTACGAGCAGTACTTC. Its translation: CASRPGGGGAYEQYF.